The 7 T cell receptor beta chains in this list originate from one sample, sequenced in a study of T cell responses to AZD1222 COVID-19 vaccine. The table came from immunoSEQ multiplex PCR; TCRdb's copy has only in-frame clones and leaves some out. The table has fewer than 200,000 clones, approximately 92% seen once; the top ten hold 10%. The sequencing here drew on peripheral blood, taken on day 0 of AZD1222 vaccination. These receptors came from an adult in good health.

With respect to this clone: The DNA is left out, because the CDR3 cannot be placed on it with certainty; the CDR3 is given as TCRdb lists it. The chain has TRBV27 and TRBJ2-4; TRBD1 reflects the table's D call only, with no check against the DNA. The germline V gene encodes CDR1 MNHEY and CDR2 SMNVEV (reference sequence). The CDR3 length is 13 residues, termini included. CDR3 loop: CASSFGQGAAEYF.

The chain has TRBV6-5 and TRBJ2-1; D is possibly TRBD1 (6 bases). V lost 6 bases, J lost 6 bases, and 6 bases lay in between. Looked up from germline, CDR1 is MNHEY and CDR2 is SVGAGI. CDR3 length: 11 residues. CDR3 nucleotide sequence: TGTGCCAGCAGAGGGGGCAATGAGCAGTTCTTC. As protein: CASRGGNEQFF.

The chain carries TRBV28 and TRBJ1-4, with D unresolved. The CDR3 spans 15 residues. The V gene's germline CDR1 is MDHEN and CDR2 SYDVKM. Between the trimmed V and J ends, which lost 5 bases and 4 bases, there was a span of 14 bases. The DNA of the CDR3 is TGTGCCAGCAGTCCCCGGGGAACGGGTAATGAAAAACTGTTTTTT. Translated: CASSPRGTGNEKLFF.

The V and J genes are TRBV7-2 and TRBJ2-7; 12 bases are a match to TRBD2. The V segment lost 5 bases and the J segment 2 bases; nucleotides outside the gene matches: 7. This CDR3 is 16 amino acids long. Germline-derived CDR1 and CDR2 are SGHTA and FQGNSA. The CDR3 bases are TGTGCCAGCAGCGCGAGTGGACTAGCGGGAACCTACGAGCAGTACTTC. Translating it yields CASSASGLAGTYEQYF.

This rearrangement joins TRBV28 to TRBJ1-1, with no clear D. Germline V gene data show CDR1 as MDHEN and CDR2 as SYDVKM. The germline V and J ends were trimmed by 3 bases and 1 base, with 12 bases remaining between them. The CDR3 has 15 residues. In DNA form, the CDR3 reads TGTGCCAGCAGTTTCCATGGACCTGCGAACACTGAAGCTTTCTTT. Encoded protein: CASSFHGPANTEAFF.

The chain couples TRBV28 to TRBJ1-5; no firm D call. There are 16 residues in the CDR3. Germline CDR1 is MDHEN and CDR2 is SYDVKM. V lost 1 base to trimming and J lost 0 bases, with 10 bases between them. The DNA of the CDR3 is TGTGCCAGCAGTTTATATCACGGAGATAGCAATCAGCCCCAGCATTTT. Protein sequence: CASSLYHGDSNQPQHF.

The V call is TRBV24-1, the J call TRBJ1-6; 7 bases line up with TRBD1. The germline gives CDR1 KGHDR, CDR2 SFDVKD. V lost 9 bases to trimming and J lost 5 bases; unmatched junction nucleotides: 12. The length of the CDR3 is 16 residues. CDR3 residues: CATARGQGGNNSPLHF. DNA for the CDR3: TGTGCCACCGCGCGTGGGCAGGGGGGTAATAATTCACCCCTCCACTTT.